This TCR beta chain derives from a study of CD8+ T cells in alopecia areata. Turning to the study itself: The tofacitinib course ran for 6 to 18 months and was followed by 6 months off drug. Overall study findings and caveats: It was lesional scalp, especially alopecia totalis/universalis, that showed higher clonality than normal scalp.

The sequencing template was cDNA reverse transcribed from extracted RNA. The assay was immunoSEQ multiplex PCR, and TCRdb's table has in-frame clones only and misses some. The sample includes roughly 280,000 clones, around 64% of them seen just once. CDR1 and CDR2 (germline): GTSNPN, SVGIG (reference sequence). V gave up 0 bases and J gave up 1 base, with 4 bases separating them. The CDR3 length is 13 residues. Comment on this clone: Its antigen remains unidentified. The sample holds other DNA sequences that translate to the same CDR3.

The treatment: oral pan-JAK inhibitor, 5-10 mg twice daily. The input for sequencing was CD4+ T cells sorted from blood, taken around week 54, from a patient treated with tofacitinib. The receptor was derived from a human donor with alopecia areata. The J gene is TRBJ1-3, the V gene TRBV30; D gene ambiguous. The CDR3 DNA sequence: TGTGCCTGGAGTGTTAGTTCTGGAAACACCATATATTTT. This gives the protein CAWSVSSGNTIYF.